What follows are 25 T cell receptor beta chains derived from one specimen sequenced in a study of T-cell reconstitution after alpha-beta-depleted transplantation in children. Using unique molecular identifiers, the investigators prepared the TCRbeta library. In TCRdb, the PCR reads were re-called with MiXCR into one record per CDR3 protein. This repertoire shows 600,000 to 700,000 distinct CDR3 sequences, over 15% found once; its top ten account for 1.1%. Source: PBMCs from the stem cell graft donor, taken from the stem cell graft. The receptors come from a human donor who donated a stem cell graft to a child with acute myeloid leukemia.

This clonotype has a handful of counts. This chain connects TRBV12-3 or TRBV12-4 to TRBJ2-1; TRBD2 matches at 7 bases. The trim removed 5 bases at V and 5 bases at J, leaving 12 bases unmatched. CDR3 length: 16 residues. In DNA, the CDR3 is TGTGCCAGCAGTCCCGACTGGCGGGGGTTCGACAATGAGCAGTTCTTC. It is translated as CASSPDWRGFDNEQFF.

This clonotype was counted only a few times. The chain employs TRBV7-2 and TRBJ1-2; 7 nucleotides agree with TRBD1. Germline CDR1 and CDR2: SGHTA and FQGNSA. J gave up 6 bases and V 0 bases, and 7 bases lay outside the gene matches. The CDR3 spans 15 residues. The CDR3 is CASSLAGDSFNGYTF. The CDR3 DNA is TGTGCCAGCAGCTTAGCTGGGGACAGTTTCAATGGCTACACCTTC.

There are a few counts of this clonotype. The chain is built from TRBV7-2 and TRBJ1-4, with TRBD1 as a possible D gene (5 bases). The germline V and J ends were trimmed by 0 bases and 7 bases, with 15 bases remaining between them. The germline CDR1 and CDR2 sequences are SGHTA and FQGNSA. There are 16 residues in the CDR3. CDR3 loop: CASSLAAGREGEKLFF. CDR3 DNA sequence: TGTGCCAGCAGCTTAGCTGCGGGCAGGGAGGGTGAAAAACTGTTTTTT.

This clonotype has ten or more counts. This chain uses TRBV5-6 with TRBJ1-1; D not certain. The CDR3 consists of 16 residues. The germline V and J ends were trimmed by 4 bases and 3 bases, with 19 bases remaining between them. Germline lookup yields CDR1 SGHDT and CDR2 YYEEEE. The CDR3, as DNA: TGTGCCAGCAGCAGCTCCAGGACGCTACGGGACACTGAAGCTTTCTTT. This gives the protein CASSSSRTLRDTEAFF. The whole variable domain, filled in from reference TRBV5-6 and TRBJ1-1, reads DAGVTQSPTHLIKTRGQQVTLRCSPKSGHDTVSWYQQALGQGPQFIFQYYEEEERQRGNFPDRFSGHQFPNYSSELNVNALLLGDSALYLCASSSSRTLRDTEAFFGQGTRLTVV.

This clonotype was detected only a few times. The chain is built from TRBV4-1 and TRBJ2-1; the D is unclear. Trimming removed 1 base from V and 0 bases from J, with 10 bases in between. This CDR3 has 16 amino acids. Germline values: CDR1 MGHRA, CDR2 YSYEKL. The CDR3 DNA is TGCGCCAGCAGCCAAGTACAGTTTAGCTCCTACAATGAGCAGTTCTTC. Translated, it gives CASSQVQFSSYNEQFF.

Ten or more counts support this clonotype. J is TRBJ1-2 and V is TRBV29-1; TRBD1 matches at 9 bases. Losses at the gene ends were 4 bases for V and 6 bases for J; bases not matched to a gene: 9. CDR1 and CDR2 (germline): SQVTM, ANQGSEA. This CDR3 has 14 residues. The DNA for the CDR3 is TGCAGCGTTGGGGGACAGGGACTACAGGATGGCTACACCTTC. Its translation is CSVGGQGLQDGYTF.

V and J are TRBV5-1 and TRBJ1-1; D is undetermined. The CDR3 has 15 amino acids. V shed 0 bases and J shed 1 base, with 10 bases lying between them. Looked up from germline, CDR1 is SGHRS and CDR2 is YFSETQ. The CDR3, as DNA: TGCGCCAGCAGCTTGGAGGGCCGGAAGAACACTGAAGCTTTCTTT. It yields the protein CASSLEGRKNTEAFF.

In its sample, this clonotype was seen a few times. This sequence joins TRBV6-1 and TRBJ2-7, with D maybe TRBD1 (5 bases). Germline values: CDR1 MNHNS, CDR2 SASEGT. With 4 bases removed from V and 8 bases from J, the gap between germline ends came to 18 bases. The CDR3 spans 14 residues. The DNA for the CDR3 is TGTGCCAGCAGTGTGGGGCCAGGGTCCCACCAGCAGTACGTC. Translation: CASSVGPGSHQQYV.

This clonotype was recorded at least ten times. The gene calls are TRBV20-1 and TRBJ2-3; D not certain. The V end was cut by 5 bases, the J end by 0 bases, with 18 bases between. The germline CDR1 and CDR2 sequences are DFQATT and SNEGSKA (reference sequence). The CDR3 has 16 amino acids. CDR3 bases: TGCAGTGCTGGGCCCCTCGAGCAGATTAGCACAGATACGCAGTATTTT. This translates into CSAGPLEQISTDTQYF.

The table lists this clonotype with many counts. The chain has TRBV9 and TRBJ2-5; D is undetermined. The CDR3 runs to 12 residues. Between the trimmed V and J ends, which lost 0 bases and 5 bases, there was a span of 5 bases. Germline V gives CDR1 SGDLS, CDR2 YYNGEE. CDR3 region: CASSVDGETQYF. In DNA, the CDR3 is TGTGCCAGCAGCGTAGATGGGGAGACCCAGTACTTC.

This clonotype appeared a few times. This sequence joins TRBV20-1 and TRBJ2-1; 7 nucleotides agree with TRBD2. CDR3 length: 16 residues. The V gene end was trimmed by 3 bases and the J gene end by 4 bases; junction bases not matched to a gene: 12. CDR1 is DFQATT, CDR2 SNEGSKA, per germline (reference sequence). The CDR3 sequence is CSARRRSTGGYNEQFF. The CDR3 region has the DNA TGCAGTGCTAGGCGTCGATCGACGGGGGGTTACAATGAGCAGTTCTTC.

The J gene is TRBJ1-4, the V gene TRBV27; no clear D gene. The CDR3 covers 16 residues. Per germline, CDR1 MNHEY and CDR2 SMNVEV (reference sequence). Trimming took off 4 bases at V and 0 bases at J, with 12 bases between the two ends. This CDR3 is CASSSWSNATNEKLFF. DNA for the CDR3: TGTGCCAGCAGTTCCTGGAGTAATGCAACTAATGAAAAACTGTTTTTT.

V and J are TRBV7-2 and TRBJ2-4; tentatively, D is TRBD1 or TRBD2 (6 bases each). From germline, CDR1 is SGHTA and CDR2 FQGNSA. V dropped 5 bases and J dropped 2 bases, with 19 bases sitting between them. This CDR3 region has 17 residues. In DNA form, the CDR3 reads TGTGCCAGCAGCACCTCAGGGTGGGGGGCTTCCAAAAACATTCAGTACTTC. It is translated as CASSTSGWGASKNIQYF.

Concerning this clonotype itself: Just one base apart from a much larger clone, this may be a read error. CDR3 DNA sequence: TGCGCCAGCAGCTTCGAACAGGGTTACAATGACCAGTTCTTC. It codes for CASSFEQGYNDQFF. V gene TRBV5-1 combines with J gene TRBJ2-1; perhaps TRBD1 as D (6 bases). Germline V gives CDR1 SGHRS, CDR2 YFSETQ. The CDR3 runs to 14 residues. Drawing the rest from reference TRBV5-1 and TRBJ2-1, the complete variable domain is KAGVTQTPRYLIKTRGQQVTLSCSPISGHRSVSWYQQTPGQGLQFLFEYFSETQRNKGNFPGRFSGRQFSNSRSEMNVSTLELGDSALYLCASSFEQGYNDQFFGPGTRLTVL.

As regards this clonotype: A much larger clonotype is one base distant, so this may be a read error. This chain joins TRBV12-3 or TRBV12-4 and TRBJ1-1; D gene unclear. The CDR3 sequence is 11 residues long. The CDR3 region is CASSENTDAFF. The DNA for the CDR3 is TGTGCCAGCAGTGAGAACACTGACGCTTTCTTT.

This clonotype was picked up a small number of times. The V and J genes are TRBV20-1 and TRBJ1-4; 7 nucleotides align to TRBD1. The junction had 12 bases not matched to a gene; V was cut back by 2 bases and J by 6 bases. This CDR3 has 16 residues. Germline CDR1 reads DFQATT; CDR2 reads SNEGSKA (reference sequence). The CDR3 sequence is CSARPAGTVRDEKLFF. The CDR3 coding sequence is TGCAGTGCTAGACCGGCTGGGACAGTAAGAGATGAAAAACTGTTTTTT.

This rearrangement joins TRBV12-3 or TRBV12-4 to TRBJ1-2; D possibly corresponds to TRBD1 (6 bases). The length of the CDR3 is 16 residues. V was cut by 2 bases and J by 2 bases, with 15 bases left in between. CDR3 bases: TGTGCCAGCAGTTTAACGGAGGGGGGTGGGAACTATGGCTACACCTTC. This gives the protein CASSLTEGGGNYGYTF.

This clonotype was counted only a few times. The genes are TRBV5-5 and TRBJ2-7; D is tentatively TRBD1 or TRBD2 (5 bases each). The CDR3 sequence is 14 residues long. The V and J ends lost 4 bases and 2 bases respectively, with 13 bases between them. Germline V gene sequence: CDR1 SGHKS, CDR2 YYEKEE (reference sequence). DNA of the CDR3: TGTGCCAGCAGCCACCGGGACGGTGCCTACGAGCAGTACTTC. This codes for CASSHRDGAYEQYF.

This clonotype was counted ten times or more. The rearrangement links TRBV6-1 to TRBJ1-6; D gene uncertain. V shed 5 bases and J shed 0 bases, with 8 bases lying between them. Germline assignment: CDR1 MNHNS and CDR2 SASEGT. The CDR3 is 15 residues long. CDR3 in amino acids: CASSKQSSYNSPLHF. CDR3 DNA sequence: TGTGCCAGCAGTAAACAGAGCTCCTATAATTCACCCCTCCACTTT.

For this clonotype: This clone may be a read error of a much larger clone one base away. V usage is TRBV7-2 and J usage is TRBJ2-7, with D hard to call. The CDR3 totals 14 residues. V lost 3 bases, J lost 2 bases, and 11 bases lay in between. Germline V CDR1 and CDR2: SGHTA, FQGNSA. The CDR3 is CASSFDPRAYEQYF. The CDR3 coding sequence is TGTGCCAGCAGCTTTGACCCCCGTGCCTACGAGCAGTACTTC.

The genes are TRBV18 and TRBJ2-3; D is possibly TRBD2 (6 bases). V lost 3 bases to trimming and J lost 8 bases, with 21 bases between them. CDR1 and CDR2 (germline): KGHSH, LQKENI. This CDR3 has 16 amino acids. The CDR3 here is CASSPRKGLASGTQYF. CDR3 coding DNA: TGTGCCAGCTCACCTCGAAAGGGACTCGCGAGTGGTACGCAGTATTTT.

The genes are TRBV12-3 or TRBV12-4 and TRBJ2-1, with 11 bases matching TRBD2. V gave up 3 bases and J gave up 8 bases; unmatched junction bases: 12. This CDR3 spans 17 amino acids. This CDR3 reads CASSFFPSGGPDDEQFF. In DNA form, the CDR3 reads TGTGCCAGCAGTTTTTTCCCTAGCGGGGGGCCTGATGATGAGCAGTTCTTC.

In its sample, this clonotype was seen many times. This sequence joins TRBV5-6 and TRBJ2-2; D unresolved. CDR3 size: 15 residues. Germline CDR1 reads SGHDT; CDR2 reads YYEEEE. V lost 7 bases, J lost 1 base, and 14 bases lay in between. For the CDR3, the DNA is TGTGCCAGCCGAAAAGTCAGGCTGAACACCGGGGAGCTGTTTTTT. Its protein is CASRKVRLNTGELFF.

The chain uses TRBV12-3 or TRBV12-4 and TRBJ1-2, with 10 bases that match TRBD1. This CDR3 is 20 amino acids long. Trimming removed 7 bases from V and 5 bases from J; junction bases left unmatched: 25. The CDR3 protein is CASTRSIWGQGTGEGYGYTF. The CDR3 DNA is TGTGCCAGCACCAGATCAATCTGGGGACAGGGGACGGGGGAGGGTTATGGCTACACCTTC.

This chain connects TRBV24-1 to TRBJ1-2; 7 positions match TRBD1. CDR1 and CDR2 (germline): KGHDR, SFDVKD. Trimming at V came to 7 bases and at J to 4 bases, leaving 8 bases not matched to a gene. This CDR3 contains 14 residues. The chain's CDR3 is CATSLQGFPYGYTF. CDR3 DNA: TGTGCCACCAGCCTACAGGGGTTCCCCTATGGCTACACCTTC.